These T cell receptor beta chains were read from a single sample in a study of beta chain features in type 1 diabetes. Measured with immunoSEQ multiplex PCR; TCRdb has only the in-frame clones, and not every one. The sample includes 350,000 to 400,000 clones, 10% to 15% of them seen just once. The specimen sequenced was naive CD4+ T cells from blood. The receptor set was obtained from a woman aged 18-35 years with type 1 diabetes. CDR3s include the opening cysteine and the closing phenylalanine or tryptophan. The order of the fields is J gene, V gene, CDR3 protein.

>TRBJ2-4|TRBV6-5
CASSRDRMDIQYF
>TRBJ1-4|TRBV23-1
CASSRSGGEKLFF
>TRBJ2-1|TRBV29-1
CSVALLAGVYEQFF
>TRBJ2-2|TRBV7-9
CASRPSSGRITTGELFF
>TRBJ1-2|TRBV9
CASSVGGRTVTGYTF
>TRBJ2-5|TRBV19
CASSIGSLSRQETQYF
>TRBJ2-7|TRBV2
CASSVQAYEQYF
>TRBJ2-3|TRBV29-1
CSAGTILTDTQYF
>TRBJ2-4|TRBV28
CASSLTGLRKIKNIQYF
>TRBJ1-1|TRBV5-1
CASSLDSGTEAFF
>TRBJ2-1|TRBV7-3
CASSPTRETGNEQFF